The 17 T cell receptor beta chains below all came from one sample that was sequenced in a study of cytomegalovirus exposure and HLA in healthy donors. Use of 60 Vbeta and 13 Jbeta primers characterized the PCR. The protocol was immunoSEQ multiplex PCR, while the TCRdb copy is restricted to in-frame clones and leaves out a portion. The sample shows about 80,000 clones, approximately 61% of them seen only once. Material: PBMCs. The receptors derive from a woman in her 50s in good health and CMV-seropositive.

This clone occurred a few times. The genes are TRBV5-1 and TRBJ2-2; D not certain. With 5 bases removed from V and 2 bases from J, the gap between germline ends came to 7 bases. Germline loops: CDR1 SGHRS, CDR2 YFSETQ. The length of the CDR3 is 13 residues. The CDR3 DNA reads as TGCGCCAGCAGTAACAAAAACACCGGGGAGCTGTTTTTT. Its protein product is CASSNKNTGELFF.

The chain couples TRBV13 to TRBJ2-3; TRBD2 matches 13 bases. The ends lost 2 bases at V and 5 bases at J; junction bases unmatched: 10. The CDR3 totals 18 residues. Germline lookup yields CDR1 PRHDT and CDR2 FYEKMQ (reference sequence). CDR3 amino acids: CASSLTSGGVRGGDTQYF. CDR3 DNA: TGTGCCAGCAGCTTAACTAGCGGGGGGGTACGAGGTGGAGATACGCAGTATTTT.

The rearrangement links TRBV9 to TRBJ2-3; 8 nucleotides agree with TRBD2. CDR1 and CDR2 (germline): SGDLS, YYNGEE. This CDR3 is 19 amino acids long. J lost 0 bases, V lost 0 bases, and 12 bases had no gene match. The CDR3 DNA is TGTGCCAGCAGCGTAGGTACCGAACCTACTAGCGGAAGCACAGATACGCAGTATTTT. It is translated as CASSVGTEPTSGSTDTQYF.

This chain connects TRBV6-6 to TRBJ2-2; tentatively, D is TRBD1 (5 bases). V lost 4 bases and J 2 bases, leaving 14 bases between the germline ends. The CDR3 runs 16 residues. Germline lookup yields CDR1 MNHNY and CDR2 SVGAGI (reference sequence). The CDR3: CASSWGRALNTGELFF. The DNA of the CDR3 is TGTGCCAGCAGTTGGGGCAGGGCTCTAAACACCGGGGAGCTGTTTTTT.

The rearrangement joins TRBV30 to TRBJ1-3; 9 bases line up with TRBD1. The J segment lost 2 bases and the V segment lost 6 bases, leaving 5 bases of the junction unmatched. This CDR3 has 14 amino acids. In germline, CDR1 is GTSNPN, CDR2 SVGIG (reference sequence). The CDR3 DNA reads TGTGCCTGCCAACAGGGGGCCCCTGGAAACACCATATATTTT. Translating it yields CACQQGAPGNTIYF.

The chain combines TRBV4-1 with TRBJ2-1; TRBD1 matches 7 bases. Germline V gene sequence: CDR1 MGHRA, CDR2 YSYEKL. J gave up 3 bases and V 4 bases, and 6 bases lay outside the gene matches. This CDR3 has 15 residues. The CDR3 spells CASSPPGTVYNEQFF. CDR3 nucleotides: TGCGCCAGCAGCCCGCCCGGGACAGTCTACAATGAGCAGTTCTTC.

This clone was seen only a few times. J is TRBJ1-3 and V is TRBV7-3, with 7 bases lining up with TRBD1. Germline V gene data show CDR1 as SGHTA and CDR2 as FQGTGA. The CDR3 is 15 amino acids. V dropped 4 bases and J dropped 2; count of bases not matched to a gene: 5. CDR3 bases: TGTGCCAGCAGCTCAACGACAGGGACTGGAAACACCATATATTTT. Protein sequence: CASSSTTGTGNTIYF.

This chain uses TRBV5-1 with TRBJ1-2; tentatively, D is TRBD1 (5 bases). From germline, CDR1 is SGHRS and CDR2 YFSETQ. CDR3 length equals 16 residues. V lost 1 base and J lost 7, with 20 bases in between. The CDR3 spells CASSLQRGLGGGGYTF. DNA of the CDR3: TGCGCCAGCAGCTTGCAGCGGGGCCTCGGTGGGGGTGGCTACACCTTC.

DNA for the CDR3: TGTGCCAGCAAAACACGGAACACTGAAGCTTTCTTT. It encodes CASKTRNTEAFF. V gene TRBV27 combines with J gene TRBJ1-1; D not resolved. Trimming left V 7 bases short and J 1 base short, with 7 bases between. Germline assignment: CDR1 MNHEY and CDR2 SMNVEV (reference sequence). This CDR3 has 12 amino acids.

The chain is built from TRBV5-4 and TRBJ2-2, with a weak D call TRBD1 (5 bases). Germline V CDR1 and CDR2: SGHNT, YYREEE (reference sequence). Trimming shortened V by 2 bases and J by 4 bases, and 9 bases separated the two germline ends. The CDR3 length is 14 residues. The CDR3 here is CASSFPRGTGELFF. CDR3 nucleotide sequence: TGTGCCAGCAGCTTCCCTAGGGGCACCGGGGAGCTGTTTTTT.

This sequence joins TRBV6-5 and TRBJ1-6; tentative D call: TRBD1 (5 bases). Germline V gene data show CDR1 as MNHEY and CDR2 as SVGAGI. This CDR3 has 13 residues. The V end was cut by 6 bases, the J end by 9 bases, with 12 bases between. CDR3 sequence: CASSRSGGSPLHF. For the CDR3, the DNA is TGTGCCAGCAGCCGATCGGGGGGTTCACCCCTCCACTTT.

There are a few counts of this clone. The chain is built from TRBV29-1 and TRBJ2-7, with D tentatively TRBD2 (5 bases). Germline V gives CDR1 SQVTM, CDR2 ANQGSEA. V was shortened by 0 bases and J by 7 bases, with 13 bases between the two germline ends. This CDR3 is 13 amino acids long. The CDR3 bases are TGCAGCGTTGAAGAGGGAGTCCTAGGGGAGCAGTACTTC. Protein sequence: CSVEEGVLGEQYF.

CDR3 in amino acids: CASSEEFPGYGYTF. In DNA, the CDR3 is TGTGCCAGCAGCGAAGAGTTTCCTGGCTATGGCTACACCTTC. The V call is TRBV6-4, the J call TRBJ1-2; D remains ambiguous. Deletions cut 6 bases from V and 4 bases from J, with 15 bases between. Per germline, CDR1 MRHNA and CDR2 SNTAGT. This CDR3 has 14 residues.

This clone showed up just once. The chain joins TRBV6-1 to TRBJ1-5; D uncertain. Trimming shortened V by 8 bases and J by 1 base, and 12 bases separated the two germline ends. Per the germline V gene, CDR1 is MNHNS and CDR2 is SASEGT. This CDR3 is built from 14 residues. The CDR3 nucleotides are TGTGCCAGCCGGTCCCCGATGAGCAATCAGCCCCAGCATTTT. Translated, it gives CASRSPMSNQPQHF.

The genes are TRBV5-1 and TRBJ2-1; 15 bases are a match to TRBD2. Germline trimming cut 3 bases from V and 4 bases from J; bases unmatched to any gene: 8. The length of the CDR3 is 18 residues. Looked up from germline, CDR1 is SGHRS and CDR2 is YFSETQ. DNA of the CDR3: TGCGCCAGCAGCTCCCAGCTGGGGACTAGCGGGGGGTACAATGAGCAGTTCTTC. Its protein is CASSSQLGTSGGYNEQFF.

The chain employs TRBV6-1 and TRBJ2-1, with D possibly matching TRBD2 (6 bases). This CDR3 has 14 residues. V lost 4 bases to trimming and J lost 8 bases, with 15 bases between them. Looked up from germline, CDR1 is MNHNS and CDR2 is SASEGT. The CDR3: CASSALALGDEQFF. The CDR3 DNA reads as TGTGCCAGCAGTGCACTAGCCCTAGGCGATGAGCAGTTCTTC.

The chain recombines TRBV21-1 with TRBJ2-2; TRBD1, the table's D call, was not compared with the DNA. TRBV21-1 is an annotated pseudogene. This CDR3 has 12 amino acids. The CDR3 coding sequence is TGTGCCAGAGGGGGGAACACCGGGGAGCTGTTTTTT. Its translation is CARGGNTGELFF.